This entry describes one T cell receptor (beta chain). What it recognizes is unknown. The CDR3 loop spans 13 amino acids. This sample stems from a study of T-cell memory formation after mild COVID-19. Study-level results: Mostly located in CM and EM were contracting CD4+ clones, with contracting CD8+ clones located in EMRA. Some clones that responded turned up in pre-infection memory, which suggests that cross-reactive memory joined in. CD4/CD8 balance characterized clones contracting day 15 to 85, and CD4+ skew characterized later expanders.

Sample barcodes and UMIs were carried by the TCR alpha and TCR beta cDNA libraries that 5'RACE generated with constant-segment primers. TCRdb re-analysed the 5' RACE reads in MiXCR, keeping a single row per CDR3 protein. The data contain around 510,000 distinct CDR3 sequences, about 20% of them seen just once; the ten biggest clones take up 8.4%. The sample comprised PBMCs or a T cell subset sorted from them (not recorded which). The gene calls are TRBV21-1 and TRBJ2-5; TRBD2 was called by the table and not checked on the DNA. TRBV21-1 is an annotated pseudogene. The sequence came from an adult woman who had mild COVID-19 (a few samples of this study predate the infection). Cell type and time point are not known. The CDR3 DNA sequence: TGTGCCAGCAGTCCTAGCGGGGGATATACCCAGTACTTC. Protein product: CASSPSGGYTQYF.